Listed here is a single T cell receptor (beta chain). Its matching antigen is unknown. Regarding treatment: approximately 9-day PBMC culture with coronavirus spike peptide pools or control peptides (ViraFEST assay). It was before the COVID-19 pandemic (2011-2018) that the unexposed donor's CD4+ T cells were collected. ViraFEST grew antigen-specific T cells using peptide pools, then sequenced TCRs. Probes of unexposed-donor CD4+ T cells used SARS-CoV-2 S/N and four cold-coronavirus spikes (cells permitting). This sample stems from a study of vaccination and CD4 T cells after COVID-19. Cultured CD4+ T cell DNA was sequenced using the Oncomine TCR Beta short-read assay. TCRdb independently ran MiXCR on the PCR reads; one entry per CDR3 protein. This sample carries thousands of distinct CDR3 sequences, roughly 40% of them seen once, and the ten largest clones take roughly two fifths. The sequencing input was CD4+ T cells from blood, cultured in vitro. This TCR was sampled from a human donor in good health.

The CDR3 loop is CSARGTFTDTQYF. The CDR3 region has the DNA TGCAGTGCTAGAGGGACTTTCACAGATACGCAGTATTTT. This rearrangement joins TRBV20-1 to TRBJ2-3, with D perhaps TRBD2 (5 bases). V lost 1 base and J lost 2, with 7 bases in between. The germline V gene has CDR1 DFQATT and CDR2 SNEGSKA (reference sequence). CDR3 size: 13 residues.